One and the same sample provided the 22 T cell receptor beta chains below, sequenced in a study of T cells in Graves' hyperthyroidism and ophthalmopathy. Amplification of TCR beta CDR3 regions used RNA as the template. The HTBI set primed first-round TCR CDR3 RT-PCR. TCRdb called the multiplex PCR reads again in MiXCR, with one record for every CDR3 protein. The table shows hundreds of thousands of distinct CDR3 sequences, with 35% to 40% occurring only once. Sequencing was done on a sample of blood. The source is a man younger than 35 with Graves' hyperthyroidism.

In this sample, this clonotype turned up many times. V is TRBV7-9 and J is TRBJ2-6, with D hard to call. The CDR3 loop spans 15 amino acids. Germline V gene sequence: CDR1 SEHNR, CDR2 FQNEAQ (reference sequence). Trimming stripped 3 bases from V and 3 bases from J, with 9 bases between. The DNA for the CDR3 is TGTGCCAGCAGCTTGATCGACTTTGGGGCCAACGTCCTGACTTTC. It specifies CASSLIDFGANVLTF.

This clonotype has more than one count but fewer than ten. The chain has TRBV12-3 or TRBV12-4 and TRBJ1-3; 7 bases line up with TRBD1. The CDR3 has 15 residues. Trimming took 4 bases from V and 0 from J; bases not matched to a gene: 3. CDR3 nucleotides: TGTGCCAGCAGTTACGACAGGGCCTCTGGAAACACCATATATTTT. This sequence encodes CASSYDRASGNTIYF.

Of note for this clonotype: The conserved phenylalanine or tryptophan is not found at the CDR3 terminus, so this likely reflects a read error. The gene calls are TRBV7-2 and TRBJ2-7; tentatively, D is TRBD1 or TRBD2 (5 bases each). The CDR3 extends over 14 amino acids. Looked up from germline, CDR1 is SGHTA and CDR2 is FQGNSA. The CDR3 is CPSGYPGAGNEQYS. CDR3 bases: TGTCCCAGCGGTTATCCCGGGGCCGGGAACGAGCAGTACTCC.

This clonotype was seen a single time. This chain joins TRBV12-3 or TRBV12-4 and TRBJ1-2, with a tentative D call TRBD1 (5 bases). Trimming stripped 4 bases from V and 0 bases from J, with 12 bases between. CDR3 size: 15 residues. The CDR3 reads CASSSTRQTNYGYTF. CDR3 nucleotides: TGTGCCAGCAGTTCGACGCGACAGACTAACTATGGCTACACCTTC.

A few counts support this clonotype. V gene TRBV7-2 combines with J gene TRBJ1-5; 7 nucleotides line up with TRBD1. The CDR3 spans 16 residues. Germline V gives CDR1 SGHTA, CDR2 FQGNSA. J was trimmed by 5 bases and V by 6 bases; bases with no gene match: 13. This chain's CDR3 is CASSREAQGGDQPQHF. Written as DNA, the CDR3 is TGTGCCAGCAGTCGAGAGGCGCAGGGGGGAGATCAGCCCCAGCATTTT.

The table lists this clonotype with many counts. CDR3 loop: CATSRPDRADTEAFF. DNA of the CDR3: TGTGCCACCAGCAGACCCGACAGGGCGGACACTGAAGCTTTCTTT. This sequence joins TRBV15 and TRBJ1-1; TRBD1 matches 7 bases. The CDR3 totals 15 residues. In germline, CDR1 is LNHNV, CDR2 YYDKDF (reference sequence). With V trimmed by 2 bases and J by 3 bases, 6 bases remained unmatched.

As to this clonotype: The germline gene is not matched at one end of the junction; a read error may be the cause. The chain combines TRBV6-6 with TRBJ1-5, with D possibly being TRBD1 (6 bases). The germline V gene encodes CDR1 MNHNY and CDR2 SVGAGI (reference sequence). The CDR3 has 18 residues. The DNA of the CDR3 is TGTGCCAGCAGTCACTCGATGATCGCAGGGGATAGCAATCAGCCCCAGCATTTT. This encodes CASSHSMIAGDSNQPQHF.

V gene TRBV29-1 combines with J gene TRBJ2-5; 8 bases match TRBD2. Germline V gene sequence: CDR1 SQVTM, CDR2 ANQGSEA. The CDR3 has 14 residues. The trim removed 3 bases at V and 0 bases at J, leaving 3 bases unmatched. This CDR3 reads CSVEVAGHQETQYF. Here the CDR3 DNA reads TGCAGCGTTGAGGTAGCGGGGCACCAAGAGACCCAGTACTTC.

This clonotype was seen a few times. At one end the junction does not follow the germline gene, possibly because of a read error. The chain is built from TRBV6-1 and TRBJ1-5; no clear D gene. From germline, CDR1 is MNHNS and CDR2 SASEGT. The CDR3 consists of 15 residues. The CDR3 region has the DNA TGTGCCAGCAGGGAAGGGCCCGTTGGCAATCAGCCCCAGCATTTT. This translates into CASREGPVGNQPQHF.

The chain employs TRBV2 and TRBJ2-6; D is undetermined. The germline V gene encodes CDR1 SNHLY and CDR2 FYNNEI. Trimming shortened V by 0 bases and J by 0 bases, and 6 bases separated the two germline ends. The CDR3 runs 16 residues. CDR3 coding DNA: TGTGCCAGCAGTGAAGCCGAGAGCTCTGGGGCCAACGTCCTGACTTTC. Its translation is CASSEAESSGANVLTF.

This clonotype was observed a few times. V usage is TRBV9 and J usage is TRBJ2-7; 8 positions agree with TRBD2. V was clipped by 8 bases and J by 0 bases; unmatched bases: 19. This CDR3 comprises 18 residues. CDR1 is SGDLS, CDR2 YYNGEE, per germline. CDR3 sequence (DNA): TGTGCCAGTCGACTACCGGGACTAGTGGTCCGCCTCTCCTACGAGCAGTACTTC. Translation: CASRLPGLVVRLSYEQYF.

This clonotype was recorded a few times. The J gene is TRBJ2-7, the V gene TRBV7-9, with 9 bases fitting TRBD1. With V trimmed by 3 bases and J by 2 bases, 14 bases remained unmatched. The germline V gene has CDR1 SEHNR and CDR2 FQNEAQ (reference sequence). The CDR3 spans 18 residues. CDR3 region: CASSFTPGQGILPYEQYF. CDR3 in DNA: TGTGCCAGCAGCTTCACTCCGGGACAGGGAATCCTACCCTACGAGCAGTACTTC.

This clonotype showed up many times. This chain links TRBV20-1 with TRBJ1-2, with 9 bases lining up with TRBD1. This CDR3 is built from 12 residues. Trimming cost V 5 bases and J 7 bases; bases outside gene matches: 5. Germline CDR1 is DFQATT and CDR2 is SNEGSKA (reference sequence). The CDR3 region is CSAYDRGSGYTF. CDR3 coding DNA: TGCAGTGCTTATGACAGGGGGTCTGGCTACACCTTC.

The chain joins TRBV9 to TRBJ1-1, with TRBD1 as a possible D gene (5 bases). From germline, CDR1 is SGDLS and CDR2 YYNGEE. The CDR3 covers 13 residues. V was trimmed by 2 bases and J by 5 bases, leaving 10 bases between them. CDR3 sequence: CASSVGGITEAFF. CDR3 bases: TGTGCCAGCAGCGTGGGGGGAATAACTGAAGCTTTCTTT.

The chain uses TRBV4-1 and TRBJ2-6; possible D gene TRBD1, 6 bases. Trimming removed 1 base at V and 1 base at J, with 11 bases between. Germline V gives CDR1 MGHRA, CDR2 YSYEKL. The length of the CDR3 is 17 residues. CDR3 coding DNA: TGCGCCAGCAGCCAAGCAGGGACAAGGTCTGGGGCCAACGTCCTGACTTTC. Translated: CASSQAGTRSGANVLTF.

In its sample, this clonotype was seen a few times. The CDR3 nucleotides read TGCAGTGCTGGGACAGTATACAATCAGCCCCAGCATTTT. It translates to CSAGTVYNQPQHF. J is TRBJ1-5 and V is TRBV20-1; 7 bases fit TRBD1. V dropped 5 bases and J dropped 3; count of bases not matched to a gene: 4. The CDR3 runs to 13 residues. CDR1 and CDR2 (germline): DFQATT, SNEGSKA (reference sequence).

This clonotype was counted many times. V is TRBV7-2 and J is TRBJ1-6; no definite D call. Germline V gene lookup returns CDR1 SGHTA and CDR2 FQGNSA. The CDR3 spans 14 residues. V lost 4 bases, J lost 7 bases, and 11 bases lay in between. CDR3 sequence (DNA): TGTGCCAGCAGCTCAACCCCTATGAATTCACCCCTCCACTTT. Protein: CASSSTPMNSPLHF.

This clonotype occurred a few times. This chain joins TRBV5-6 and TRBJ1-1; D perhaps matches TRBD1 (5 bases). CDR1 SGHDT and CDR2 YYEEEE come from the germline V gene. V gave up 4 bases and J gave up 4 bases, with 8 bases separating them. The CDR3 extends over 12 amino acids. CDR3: CASSGTRTEAFF. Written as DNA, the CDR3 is TGTGCCAGCAGCGGGACGCGCACTGAAGCTTTCTTT.

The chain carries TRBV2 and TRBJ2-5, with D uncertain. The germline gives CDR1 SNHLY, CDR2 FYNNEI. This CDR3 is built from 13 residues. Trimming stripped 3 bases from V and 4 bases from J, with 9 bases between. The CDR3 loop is CASSDLPGETQYF. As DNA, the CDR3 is TGTGCCAGCAGTGACCTCCCCGGAGAGACCCAGTACTTC.

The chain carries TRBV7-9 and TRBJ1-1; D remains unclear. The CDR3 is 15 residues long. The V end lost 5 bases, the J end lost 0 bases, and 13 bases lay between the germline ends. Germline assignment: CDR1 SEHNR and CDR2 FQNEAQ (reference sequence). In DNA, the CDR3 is TGTGCCAGCAGCCCGGAAGCGTCGATGAACACTGAAGCTTTCTTT. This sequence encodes CASSPEASMNTEAFF.

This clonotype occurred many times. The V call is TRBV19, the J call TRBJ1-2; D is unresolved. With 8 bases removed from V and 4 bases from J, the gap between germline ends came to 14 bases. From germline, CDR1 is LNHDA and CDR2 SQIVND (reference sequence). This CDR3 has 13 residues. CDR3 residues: CASGGRSVYGYTF. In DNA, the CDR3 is TGTGCCAGTGGAGGACGTTCAGTCTATGGCTACACCTTC.

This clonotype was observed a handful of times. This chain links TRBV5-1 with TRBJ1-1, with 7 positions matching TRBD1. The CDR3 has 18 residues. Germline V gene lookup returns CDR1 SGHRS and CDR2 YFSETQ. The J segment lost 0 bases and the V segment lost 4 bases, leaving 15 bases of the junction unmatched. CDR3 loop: CASSRDRPRNNMNTEAFF. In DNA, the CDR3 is TGCGCCAGCAGCCGGGACAGACCGAGAAATAACATGAACACTGAAGCTTTCTTT.